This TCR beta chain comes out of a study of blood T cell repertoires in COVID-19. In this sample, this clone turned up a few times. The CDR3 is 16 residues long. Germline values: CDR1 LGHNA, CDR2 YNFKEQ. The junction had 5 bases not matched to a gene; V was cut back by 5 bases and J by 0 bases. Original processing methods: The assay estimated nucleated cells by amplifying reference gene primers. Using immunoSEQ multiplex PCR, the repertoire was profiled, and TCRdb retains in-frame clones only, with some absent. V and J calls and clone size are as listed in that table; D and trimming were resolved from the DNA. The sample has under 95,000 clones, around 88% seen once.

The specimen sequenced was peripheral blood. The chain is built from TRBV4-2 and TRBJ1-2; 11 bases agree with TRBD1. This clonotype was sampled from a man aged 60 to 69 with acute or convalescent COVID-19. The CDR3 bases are TGTGCCAGCAGCGGACAGGGGGCGGACACTAACTATGGCTACACCTTC. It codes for CASSGQGADTNYGYTF.